This TCR beta chain was profiled in a study of siplizumab effects on memory and regulatory T cells. Study-wide results and limits: Controls had approximately 26% Treg-derived mappable alloreactive CD4+ clones on average, versus less than 70% with siplizumab.

Germline V gene data show CDR1 as MDHEN and CDR2 as SYDVKM. V gave up 6 bases and J gave up 4 bases, with 16 bases separating them. This CDR3 contains 15 residues. Notes on this clone: The target antigen is unknown.

Sequencing used immunoSEQ multiplex PCR; TCRdb keeps in-frame clones, though not all of them. The sample yields over 90,000 clones, roughly 90% seen once. The sequence came from a human donor in good health. Material for sequencing was CD4+ T cells sorted from blood. The V gene is TRBV28, the J gene TRBJ2-1; D tentatively reads TRBD1 or TRBD2 (5 bases each). The CDR3 DNA is TGTGCCAGCAGGCCATACGGGACCATATACAATGAGCAGTTCTTC. Translated: CASRPYGTIYNEQFF.